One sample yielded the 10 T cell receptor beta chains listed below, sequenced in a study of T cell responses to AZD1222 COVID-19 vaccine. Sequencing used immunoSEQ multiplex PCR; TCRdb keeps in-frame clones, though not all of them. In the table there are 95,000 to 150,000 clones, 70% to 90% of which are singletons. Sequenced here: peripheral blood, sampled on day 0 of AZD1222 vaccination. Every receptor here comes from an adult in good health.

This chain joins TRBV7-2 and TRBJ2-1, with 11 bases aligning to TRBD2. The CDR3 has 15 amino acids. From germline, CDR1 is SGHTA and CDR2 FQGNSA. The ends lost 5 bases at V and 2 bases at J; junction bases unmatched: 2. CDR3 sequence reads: CASSTSGGPYNEQFF. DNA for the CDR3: TGTGCCAGCAGCACTAGCGGGGGACCCTACAATGAGCAGTTCTTC. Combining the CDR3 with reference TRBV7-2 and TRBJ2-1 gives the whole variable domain GAGVSQSPSNKVTEKGKDVELRCDPISGHTALYWYRQSLGQGLEFLIYFQGNSAPDKSGLPSDRFSAERTGGSVSTLTIQRTQQEDSAVYLCASSTSGGPYNEQFFGPGTRLTVL.

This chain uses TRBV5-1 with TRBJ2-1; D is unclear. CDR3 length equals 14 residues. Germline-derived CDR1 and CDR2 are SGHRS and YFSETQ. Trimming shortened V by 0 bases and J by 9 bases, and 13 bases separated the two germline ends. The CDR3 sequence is CASSLDPQTVEQFF. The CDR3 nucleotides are TGCGCCAGCAGCTTGGATCCCCAGACGGTTGAGCAGTTCTTC.

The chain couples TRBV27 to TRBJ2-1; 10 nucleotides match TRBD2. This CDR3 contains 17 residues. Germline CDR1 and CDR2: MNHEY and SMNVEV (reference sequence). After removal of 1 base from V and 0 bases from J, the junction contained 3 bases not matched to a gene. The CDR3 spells CASSLWASGGSYNEQFF. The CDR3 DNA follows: TGTGCCAGCAGTTTATGGGCTAGCGGGGGCTCCTACAATGAGCAGTTCTTC.

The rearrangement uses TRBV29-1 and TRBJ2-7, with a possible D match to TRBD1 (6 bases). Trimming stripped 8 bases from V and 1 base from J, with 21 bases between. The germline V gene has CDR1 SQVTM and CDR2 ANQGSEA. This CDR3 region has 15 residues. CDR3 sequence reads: CSPGTKRRESYEQYF. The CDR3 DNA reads TGCAGCCCCGGGACAAAAAGGAGAGAATCCTACGAGCAGTACTTC.

The CDR3 sequence: CASSLRFSNQPQHF. In DNA form, the CDR3 reads TGTGCCAGCAGCTTGCGCTTCAGCAATCAGCCCCAGCATTTT. The J gene is TRBJ1-5, the V gene TRBV5-8; D gene unclear. This CDR3 spans 14 amino acids. V lost 1 base to trimming and J lost 1 base, with 6 bases between them. CDR1 and CDR2 from the germline V gene are SGHTS and YDEGEE.

The CDR3 region is CASTRGRGSGNTIYF. In DNA, the CDR3 is TGTGCCAGCACCAGAGGCAGGGGCTCTGGAAACACCATATATTTT. The rearrangement joins TRBV2 to TRBJ1-3; D is possibly TRBD1 (6 bases). The CDR3 loop spans 15 amino acids. The germline V gene has CDR1 SNHLY and CDR2 FYNNEI. V lost 7 bases and J lost 0, with 13 bases in between.

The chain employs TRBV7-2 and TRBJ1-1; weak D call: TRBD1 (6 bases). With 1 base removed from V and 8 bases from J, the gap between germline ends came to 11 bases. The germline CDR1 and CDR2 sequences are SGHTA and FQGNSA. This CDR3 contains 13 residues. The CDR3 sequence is CASSLEEGEEAFF. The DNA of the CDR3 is TGTGCCAGCAGCTTAGAGGAGGGGGAAGAAGCTTTCTTT.

CDR3 amino acids: CASSEWSRGTSGNTIYF. The CDR3 DNA is TGTGCCAGCAGTGAATGGTCAAGGGGAACCTCTGGAAACACCATATATTTT. This chain links TRBV6-1 with TRBJ1-3; the D gene is possibly TRBD1 (5 bases). The CDR3 totals 17 residues. Trimming left V 2 bases short and J 0 bases short, with 14 bases between. CDR1 MNHNS and CDR2 SASEGT come from the germline V gene.

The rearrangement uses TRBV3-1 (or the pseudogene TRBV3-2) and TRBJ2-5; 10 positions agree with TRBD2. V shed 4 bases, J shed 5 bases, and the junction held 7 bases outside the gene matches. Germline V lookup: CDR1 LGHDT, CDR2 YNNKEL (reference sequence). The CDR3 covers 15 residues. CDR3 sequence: CASSLSGRARETQYF. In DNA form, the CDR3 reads TGTGCCAGCAGCCTAAGCGGGAGGGCTAGGGAGACCCAGTACTTC.

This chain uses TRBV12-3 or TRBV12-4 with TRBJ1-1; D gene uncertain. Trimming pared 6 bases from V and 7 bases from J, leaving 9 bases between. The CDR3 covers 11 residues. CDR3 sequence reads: CASSSPREAFF. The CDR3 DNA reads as TGTGCCAGCAGCTCCCCCCGTGAAGCTTTCTTT.